Below are 32 T cell receptor beta chains sequenced from a single sample in a study of T cell repertoires in cytomegalovirus infection (dated by TCRdb to between 2017 and 2020). Sequencing relied on an Illumina HiSeq 1500. TCRdb trimmed the raw reads at Q25, called clones with MiXCR and kept productive beta chains. Each entry merges the rows of one CDR3 protein and shows their most common DNA and genes. Within this sample are 150,000 to 200,000 distinct CDR3 sequences, with around 20% of them counted one time only. The top ten hold about 3% of the sample. Sequenced input: PBMCs. The receptors derive from a human donor in good health (CMV status not recorded). Some clones in this sample may be carry-over from other donors' samples.

The V and J genes are TRBV30 and TRBJ2-2; TRBD1 is a possible D gene (5 bases). Germline V lookup: CDR1 GTSNPN, CDR2 SVGIG (reference sequence). The CDR3 length is 16 residues. Between the trimmed V and J ends, which lost 4 bases and 0 bases, there was a span of 15 bases. The DNA for the CDR3 is TGTGCCTGGACAGGGTCTATGTTCGCGAACACCGGGGAGCTGTTTTTT. This encodes CAWTGSMFANTGELFF. Filled out from reference TRBV30 and TRBJ2-2, the complete variable domain reads SQTIHQWPATLVQPVGSPLSLECTVEGTSNPNLYWYRQAAGRGLQLLFYSVGIGQISSEVPQNLSASRPQDRQFILSSKKLLLSDSGFYLCAWTGSMFANTGELFFGEGSRLTVL.

This chain connects TRBV5-6 to TRBJ2-1, with 12 nucleotides matching TRBD2. The V gene's germline CDR1 is SGHDT and CDR2 YYEEEE. CDR3 length: 18 amino acids. J was trimmed by 5 bases and V by 4 bases; bases with no gene match: 13. This CDR3 is CASSPYAGLAGLHNEQFF. In nucleotides, the CDR3 is TGTGCCAGCAGCCCTTACGCTGGACTAGCGGGACTCCACAATGAGCAGTTCTTC. Supplemented by reference TRBV5-6 and TRBJ2-1, the full variable domain reads DAGVTQSPTHLIKTRGQQVTLRCSPKSGHDTVSWYQQALGQGPQFIFQYYEEEERQRGNFPDRFSGHQFPNYSSELNVNALLLGDSALYLCASSPYAGLAGLHNEQFFGPGTRLTVL.

The chain links TRBV9 to TRBJ2-5, with D perhaps TRBD2 (6 bases). Per germline, CDR1 SGDLS and CDR2 YYNGEE. V lost 4 bases and J lost 3, with 16 bases in between. This CDR3 has 15 residues. CDR3 residues: CASSFGGTFEETQYF. The CDR3 region has the DNA TGTGCCAGCAGCTTCGGAGGGACTTTCGAAGAGACCCAGTACTTC.

This chain links TRBV11-1 with TRBJ1-1, with TRBD1 matching over 7 bases. CDR3 length: 14 amino acids. V lost 6 bases and J lost 4; bases outside the gene matches: 8. Looked up from germline, CDR1 is SGHAT and CDR2 is FQDESV (reference sequence). CDR3 loop: CASRDRPHGTEAFF. The CDR3 region has the DNA TGTGCCAGCAGGGACAGGCCCCACGGCACTGAAGCTTTCTTT.

This clonotype appeared a few times. This chain uses TRBV19 with TRBJ2-7, with 8 bases matching TRBD1. This CDR3 spans 13 amino acids. CDR1 and CDR2 from the germline V gene are LNHDA and SQIVND (reference sequence). The trim removed 6 bases at V and 6 bases at J, leaving 7 bases unmatched. As DNA, the CDR3 is TGTGCCAGTAGCGGGGACAGGCGGCTCGAGCAGTACTTC. Protein: CASSGDRRLEQYF.

At least ten counts were recorded for this clonotype. The chain uses TRBV7-2 and TRBJ1-1; tentative D call: TRBD1 (5 bases). The V gene lost 3 bases and the J gene lost 1 base, with 15 bases spanning the gap. The CDR3 is made up of 16 amino acids. Germline CDR1 reads SGHTA; CDR2 reads FQGNSA. CDR3 coding DNA: TGTGCCAGCAGCTTGCTGAACGGCCAGGGGAACACTGAAGCTTTCTTT. Protein sequence: CASSLLNGQGNTEAFF. Filled out from reference TRBV7-2 and TRBJ1-1, the complete variable domain reads GAGVSQSPSNKVTEKGKDVELRCDPISGHTALYWYRQSLGQGLEFLIYFQGNSAPDKSGLPSDRFSAERTGGSVSTLTIQRTQQEDSAVYLCASSLLNGQGNTEAFFGQGTRLTVV.

This clonotype was picked up a small number of times. CDR3 protein: CASSRGSPYNEQFF. CDR3 nucleotides: TGTGCCAGCAGTAGGGGGTCTCCCTACAATGAGCAGTTCTTC. The chain employs TRBV7-6 and TRBJ2-1, with a tentative D call TRBD1 (6 bases). In germline, CDR1 is SGHVS, CDR2 FNYEAQ. CDR3 length: 14 residues. V lost 6 bases, J lost 2 bases, and 11 bases lay in between.

This clonotype has a count of ten or more. The chain uses TRBV12-5 and TRBJ2-1; no clear D. V lost 2 bases, J lost 10 bases, and 9 bases lay in between. Germline V gene data show CDR1 as LGHNT and CDR2 as FRNRAP. The CDR3 length is 12 residues. The CDR3 is CASGLTTKEQFF. Here the CDR3 DNA reads TGTGCTAGTGGTTTGACCACTAAAGAGCAGTTCTTC.

In this sample, this clonotype turned up a few times. The rearrangement joins TRBV27 to TRBJ1-2; D may be TRBD1 (5 bases). The ends were cut back, 8 bases at V and 1 base at J, with 14 bases in the middle. Germline V lookup: CDR1 MNHEY, CDR2 SMNVEV (reference sequence). This CDR3 contains 14 residues. CDR3 sequence: CASSRDGLNYGYTF. CDR3 coding DNA: TGTGCCAGCTCCCGGGACGGACTTAACTATGGCTACACCTTC.

This clonotype was observed many times. This chain uses TRBV12-3 or TRBV12-4 with TRBJ2-1, with D unresolved. Trimming shortened V by 1 base and J by 8 bases, and 12 bases separated the two germline ends. The CDR3 has 14 residues. This CDR3 is CASSLVAIQDEQFF. DNA for the CDR3: TGTGCCAGCAGTTTAGTAGCAATTCAGGATGAGCAGTTCTTC.

This clonotype was picked up a small number of times. The chain has TRBV18 and TRBJ1-2, with a possible D match to TRBD1 (6 bases). Trimming left V 2 bases short and J 7 bases short, with 17 bases between. The CDR3 runs to 15 residues. Germline V lookup: CDR1 KGHSH, CDR2 LQKENI. This chain's CDR3 is CASSPEDRARSGYTF. In DNA form, the CDR3 reads TGTGCCAGCTCACCAGAGGACAGAGCGCGTAGTGGCTACACCTTC.

The gene calls are TRBV7-9 and TRBJ2-1, with 7 bases that match TRBD2. J gave up 7 bases and V 5 bases, and 11 bases lay outside the gene matches. The CDR3 extends over 15 amino acids. CDR1 SEHNR and CDR2 FQNEAQ come from the germline V gene (reference sequence). The CDR3 region is CASSQSIALANEQFF. The CDR3 bases are TGTGCCAGCAGCCAATCCATAGCACTAGCGAATGAGCAGTTCTTC.

The chain employs TRBV27 and TRBJ2-2, with D perhaps matching TRBD1 (5 bases). Per germline, CDR1 MNHEY and CDR2 SMNVEV (reference sequence). V gave up 4 bases and J gave up 3 bases, with 12 bases separating them. The CDR3 extends over 15 amino acids. CDR3 amino acids: CASSWEQVDTGELFF. In nucleotides, the CDR3 is TGTGCCAGCAGTTGGGAACAGGTGGACACCGGGGAGCTGTTTTTT.

This chain joins TRBV23-1 and TRBJ2-6, with 9 bases lining up with TRBD1. TRBV23-1 is reported as an ORF; its role is uncertain. CDR3 length: 19 amino acids. V shed 2 bases and J 0 bases; nucleotides not matched to a gene: 8. For the CDR3, the DNA is TGCGCCAGCAGTCAACACCCAGGACAGGGGAGCTCTGGGGCCAACGTCCTGACTTTC. It encodes CASSQHPGQGSSGANVLTF.

This clonotype was seen at least ten times. J is TRBJ2-7 and V is TRBV7-9, with D unresolved. The CDR3 spans 14 residues. The germline gives CDR1 SEHNR, CDR2 FQNEAQ (reference sequence). V gave up 0 bases and J gave up 4 bases, with 10 bases separating them. CDR3 DNA sequence: TGTGCCAGCAGCTTAGCGGGGTCGAGATACGAGCAGTACTTC. Protein product: CASSLAGSRYEQYF. Full variable domain (outside the CDR3, taken from reference TRBV7-9 and TRBJ2-7): DTGVSQNPRHKITKRGQNVTFRCDPISEHNRLYWYRQTLGQGPEFLTYFQNEAQLEKSRLLSDRFSAERPKGSFSTLEIQRTEQGDSAMYLCASSLAGSRYEQYFGPGTRLTVT.

A few counts support this clonotype. This chain uses TRBV7-3 with TRBJ2-1, with D maybe TRBD2 (7 bases). V shed 5 bases and J shed 8 bases, with 19 bases lying between them. CDR1 SGHTA and CDR2 FQGTGA come from the germline V gene. This CDR3 is 15 amino acids long. The CDR3 sequence: CASSQGGDSWDEQFF. The DNA for the CDR3 is TGTGCCAGCAGCCAAGGGGGGGACTCTTGGGATGAGCAGTTCTTC.

This clonotype turned up a few times. The rearrangement uses TRBV6-1 and TRBJ1-6; D is unresolved. This CDR3 has 14 residues. Trimming removed 6 bases from V and 1 base from J, with 7 bases in between. Germline V gene sequence: CDR1 MNHNS, CDR2 SASEGT. CDR3: CASSGRSYNSPLHF. The CDR3 DNA is TGTGCCAGCAGCGGACGGTCCTATAATTCACCCCTCCACTTT.

This chain connects TRBV18 to TRBJ1-1; no definite D call. V was trimmed by 3 bases and J by 4 bases, leaving 9 bases between them. The length of the CDR3 is 13 residues. Looked up from germline, CDR1 is KGHSH and CDR2 is LQKENI. CDR3 in amino acids: CASSPVGTTEAFF. As DNA, the CDR3 is TGTGCCAGCTCACCGGTGGGAACCACTGAAGCTTTCTTT.

This clonotype was counted between two and nine times. The chain links TRBV7-3 to TRBJ1-1; D is possibly TRBD1 (5 bases). Germline CDR1 SGHTA, CDR2 FQGTGA. This CDR3 contains 14 residues. The V and J ends lost 3 bases and 4 bases respectively, with 12 bases between them. CDR3 sequence reads: CASSFAGDSTEAFF. CDR3 DNA sequence: TGTGCCAGCAGCTTCGCCGGGGACTCCACTGAAGCTTTCTTT. Supplemented by reference TRBV7-3 and TRBJ1-1, the full variable domain reads GAGVSQTPSNKVTEKGKYVELRCDPISGHTALYWYRQSLGQGPEFLIYFQGTGAADDSGLPNDRFFAVRPEGSVSTLKIQRTERGDSAVYLCASSFAGDSTEAFFGQGTRLTVV.

V is TRBV5-1 and J is TRBJ1-1; D gene uncertain. Trimming cost V 5 bases and J 2 bases, with 10 bases left between them. This CDR3 spans 13 amino acids. In germline, CDR1 is SGHRS, CDR2 YFSETQ. The CDR3 sequence is CASRVQVNTEAFF. In DNA, the CDR3 is TGCGCCAGCAGAGTTCAGGTTAACACTGAAGCTTTCTTT. Supplemented by reference TRBV5-1 and TRBJ1-1, the full variable domain reads KAGVTQTPRYLIKTRGQQVTLSCSPISGHRSVSWYQQTPGQGLQFLFEYFSETQRNKGNFPGRFSGRQFSNSRSEMNVSTLELGDSALYLCASRVQVNTEAFFGQGTRLTVV.

This clonotype was seen a few times. The rearrangement links TRBV5-1 to TRBJ2-1; 13 positions agree with TRBD2. V lost 4 bases, J lost 9 bases, and 22 bases stayed unmatched. In germline, CDR1 is SGHRS, CDR2 YFSETQ. CDR3 length: 20 amino acids. CDR3 loop: CASSTGGLGGRTSGRGEQFF. The CDR3, as DNA: TGCGCCAGCAGCACCGGAGGGCTGGGAGGGCGGACTAGCGGGAGAGGTGAGCAGTTCTTC. Filled out from reference TRBV5-1 and TRBJ2-1, the complete variable domain reads KAGVTQTPRYLIKTRGQQVTLSCSPISGHRSVSWYQQTPGQGLQFLFEYFSETQRNKGNFPGRFSGRQFSNSRSEMNVSTLELGDSALYLCASSTGGLGGRTSGRGEQFFGPGTRLTVL.

This chain links TRBV28 with TRBJ2-5; D could derive from TRBD1 or TRBD2 (5 bases each). Per germline, CDR1 MDHEN and CDR2 SYDVKM. The germline V and J ends were trimmed by 4 bases and 2 bases, with 17 bases remaining between them. CDR3 size: 16 residues. CDR3 region: CASSYLGTGKQETQYF. The CDR3 DNA reads as TGTGCCAGCAGTTACCTCGGGACGGGAAAACAAGAGACCCAGTACTTC. Combining the CDR3 with reference TRBV28 and TRBJ2-5 gives the whole variable domain DVKVTQSSRYLVKRTGEKVFLECVQDMDHENMFWYRQDPGLGLRLIYFSYDVKMKEKGDIPEGYSVSREKKERFSLILESASTNQTSMYLCASSYLGTGKQETQYFGPGTRLLVL.

Written as DNA, the CDR3 is TGTGCCAGTAGTAAGGTTTCAGGGAATGAGCAGTTCTTC. Its translation: CASSKVSGNEQFF. This rearrangement joins TRBV19 to TRBJ2-1; D perhaps matches TRBD1 (5 bases). CDR3 length: 13 amino acids. Germline CDR1 LNHDA, CDR2 SQIVND (reference sequence). V was trimmed by 4 bases and J by 7 bases, leaving 11 bases between them. The complete variable domain, with remaining parts taken from reference TRBV19 and TRBJ2-1, reads DGGITQSPKYLFRKEGQNVTLSCEQNLNHDAMYWYRQDPGQGLRLIYYSQIVNDFQKGDIAEGYSVSREKKESFPLTVTSAQKNPTAFYLCASSKVSGNEQFFGPGTRLTVL.

This sequence joins TRBV7-8 and TRBJ2-7, with 7 bases lining up with TRBD1. Trimming removed 5 bases from V and 3 bases from J; junction bases left unmatched: 4. The germline V gene encodes CDR1 SGHVS and CDR2 FQNEAQ. CDR3 length: 13 residues. The CDR3: CASSIQGFYEQYF. In nucleotides, the CDR3 is TGTGCCAGCAGCATACAGGGGTTCTACGAGCAGTACTTC.

This clonotype has a handful of counts. This chain connects TRBV7-2 to TRBJ2-5; tentative D call: TRBD1 (6 bases). The CDR3 consists of 14 residues. Germline V gene data show CDR1 as SGHTA and CDR2 as FQGNSA. V was cut by 1 base and J by 4 bases, with 10 bases left in between. CDR3 sequence (DNA): TGTGCCAGCAGCTTAGTGTTACAGGGAGAGACCCAGTACTTC. Its protein product is CASSLVLQGETQYF.

The chain couples TRBV29-1 to TRBJ1-1; TRBD1 aligns across 7 bases. Germline CDR1 reads SQVTM; CDR2 reads ANQGSEA. Trimming took 4 bases from V and 3 from J; bases not matched to a gene: 5. The CDR3 length is 13 residues. DNA of the CDR3: TGCAGCGTTGGGCCTACAGGGGACACTGAAGCTTTCTTT. It encodes CSVGPTGDTEAFF.

Ten or more counts support this clonotype. V gene TRBV5-1 combines with J gene TRBJ1-1; 8 bases fit TRBD1. CDR3 length: 14 amino acids. The V gene end was trimmed by 4 bases and the J gene end by 1 base; junction bases not matched to a gene: 3. Germline V lookup: CDR1 SGHRS, CDR2 YFSETQ. This CDR3 reads CASSGGQGNTEAFF. CDR3 DNA sequence: TGCGCCAGCAGCGGAGGACAGGGGAACACTGAAGCTTTCTTT. Based on the CDR3 plus reference TRBV5-1 and TRBJ1-1, the full variable domain is KAGVTQTPRYLIKTRGQQVTLSCSPISGHRSVSWYQQTPGQGLQFLFEYFSETQRNKGNFPGRFSGRQFSNSRSEMNVSTLELGDSALYLCASSGGQGNTEAFFGQGTRLTVV.

This clonotype occurred many times. This chain joins TRBV12-3 or TRBV12-4 and TRBJ1-1; D uncertain. The CDR3 totals 14 residues. V was cut by 1 base and J by 1 base, with 7 bases left in between. The CDR3 coding sequence is TGTGCCAGCAGTTTAGGAGGCGCGAACACTGAAGCTTTCTTT. Encoded protein: CASSLGGANTEAFF.

This clonotype was seen only a few times. The V and J genes are TRBV12-5 and TRBJ1-4, with D uncertain. The germline V gene encodes CDR1 LGHNT and CDR2 FRNRAP. Trimming stripped 0 bases from V and 4 bases from J, with 12 bases between. The CDR3 has 16 residues. Written as DNA, the CDR3 is TGTGCTAGTGGTTTGGTAATCGGCGGCCGTAATGAAAAACTGTTTTTT. The encoded protein is CASGLVIGGRNEKLFF.

The table lists this clonotype with many counts. This chain links TRBV11-3 with TRBJ2-7, with 9 bases matching TRBD1. Unmatched junction bases numbered 1, after V lost 4 bases and J lost 0 bases. The CDR3 sequence is 14 residues long. CDR1 and CDR2 from the germline V gene are SGHNT and YENEEA. CDR3 sequence (DNA): TGTGCCAGCAGCTCGACAGGGGGCTCCTACGAGCAGTACTTC. The encoded protein is CASSSTGGSYEQYF.

The sample holds many counts of this clonotype. The chain recombines TRBV28 with TRBJ2-3; weak D call: TRBD1 (5 bases). The CDR3 is 13 residues long. CDR1 and CDR2 (germline): MDHEN, SYDVKM. V lost 2 bases, J lost 4 bases, and 7 bases lay in between. This CDR3 is CASSLRGPDTQYF. The CDR3 region has the DNA TGTGCCAGCAGTTTAAGGGGTCCAGATACGCAGTATTTT. The full variable domain, its missing parts supplied by reference TRBV28 and TRBJ2-3, is DVKVTQSSRYLVKRTGEKVFLECVQDMDHENMFWYRQDPGLGLRLIYFSYDVKMKEKGDIPEGYSVSREKKERFSLILESASTNQTSMYLCASSLRGPDTQYFGPGTRLTVL.

Regarding this clonotype: One base away lies a much larger clone, so this may be a sequencing read error. The chain couples TRBV7-2 to TRBJ2-5; TRBD1 or TRBD2 may be the D gene (5 bases each). Trimming took off 1 base at V and 5 bases at J, with 17 bases between the two ends. This CDR3 comprises 16 residues. Germline CDR1 and CDR2: SGHTA and FQGNSA. Here the CDR3 reads CASSLGGRYRSETQYF. The DNA of the CDR3 is TGTGCCAGCAGCTTAGGGGGACGATATAGAAGCGAGACCCAGTACTTC.